Following are 25 T cell receptor beta chains from one sample sequenced in a study of CD8 T cells in ankylosing spondylitis. TCRdb used MiXCR to reprocess the 5' RACE reads, holding one entry per CDR3 protein. The sample has about 250,000 distinct CDR3 sequences, roughly 18% seen once; the top ten hold approximately 33%. The sample taken for sequencing was blood, either unsorted or a sorted T cell fraction (not recorded which). The receptors stem from a male donor with ankylosing spondylitis or in good health (not recorded which).

This clonotype has just a few counts. This chain joins TRBV20-1 and TRBJ2-2; 12 bases line up with TRBD2. This CDR3 region has 19 residues. Germline V lookup: CDR1 DFQATT, CDR2 SNEGSKA (reference sequence). With V trimmed by 5 bases and J by 3 bases, 16 bases remained unmatched. For the CDR3, the DNA is TGCAGTGCTTCCGGGACACGGACTAGCGGGACGGCGGACACCGGGGAGCTGTTTTTT. This translates into CSASGTRTSGTADTGELFF.

The chain has TRBV6-1 and TRBJ2-1; D is possibly TRBD1 (5 bases). This CDR3 is 15 amino acids long. Trimming left V 5 bases short and J 3 bases short, with 14 bases between. Germline values: CDR1 MNHNS, CDR2 SASEGT. This CDR3 is CASSRSGYVYNEQFF. The DNA of the CDR3 is TGTGCCAGCAGTAGATCAGGGTACGTCTACAATGAGCAGTTCTTC.

This clonotype was seen more than once but under ten times. This chain links TRBV4-3 with TRBJ2-7; TRBD2 aligns across 7 bases. The V gene's germline CDR1 is LGHNA and CDR2 YSLEER. Germline trimming cut 0 bases from V and 3 bases from J; bases unmatched to any gene: 5. CDR3 size: 15 residues. CDR3 region: CASSQDRDYLYEQYF. The CDR3, as DNA: TGCGCCAGCAGCCAAGATAGGGACTACCTCTACGAGCAGTACTTC.

The rearrangement joins TRBV12-3 or TRBV12-4 to TRBJ2-6; no clear D. The CDR3 runs to 15 residues. V was trimmed by 5 bases and J by 0 bases, leaving 8 bases between them. The CDR3 protein is CASSRWGSGANVLTF. DNA of the CDR3: TGTGCCAGCAGTCGGTGGGGCTCTGGGGCCAACGTCCTGACTTTC.

This clonotype was counted between two and nine times. V usage is TRBV5-1 and J usage is TRBJ2-5, with 8 bases identical to TRBD2. In germline, CDR1 is SGHRS, CDR2 YFSETQ. This CDR3 contains 14 residues. Unmatched junction bases numbered 5, after V lost 2 bases and J lost 5 bases. The chain's CDR3 is CASSLPGRDETQYF. For the CDR3, the DNA is TGCGCCAGCAGCTTACCCGGGAGGGATGAGACCCAGTACTTC.

The rearrangement joins TRBV27 to TRBJ2-2; no reliable D call. From germline, CDR1 is MNHEY and CDR2 SMNVEV (reference sequence). The length of the CDR3 is 15 residues. V lost 2 bases and J lost 0, with 7 bases in between. The CDR3: CASSLTGSNTGELFF. In DNA, the CDR3 is TGTGCCAGCAGTTTAACCGGATCGAACACCGGGGAGCTGTTTTTT.

The sample holds a few counts of this clonotype. This chain links TRBV14 with TRBJ2-1; TRBD1 agrees at 8 bases. Germline assignment: CDR1 SGHDN and CDR2 FVKESK. The CDR3 spans 17 residues. V trimming: 3 bases; J trimming: 1 base; junction bases outside the gene matches: 8. DNA of the CDR3: TGTGCCAGCAGCCAGGCTCCCACAGGGGGTTCCTACAATGAGCAGTTCTTC. Its protein product is CASSQAPTGGSYNEQFF.

This clonotype was observed at least ten times. CDR3 residues: CASSFFPRDFPTQYF. CDR3 DNA: TGTGCCAGCAGTTTCTTCCCGCGGGACTTTCCCACGCAGTATTTT. The rearrangement joins TRBV12-3 or TRBV12-4 to TRBJ2-3, with TRBD2 as a possible D gene (6 bases). Trimming cost V 3 bases and J 9 bases, with 19 bases left between them. This CDR3 spans 15 amino acids.

This clonotype has a handful of counts. CDR3 DNA sequence: TGTGCCAGCAGTCCCCGACTAGCGGGGGCCGAGCAGTACTTC. Translation: CASSPRLAGAEQYF. This chain connects TRBV12-3 or TRBV12-4 to TRBJ2-7; TRBD2 aligns across 12 bases. The CDR3 consists of 14 residues. The junction had 5 bases not matched to a gene; V was cut back by 5 bases and J by 6 bases.

Written as DNA, the CDR3 is TGTGCCATCAGGTTACTAGCGGGAGCGAACACCGGGGAGCTGTTTTTT. This encodes CAIRLLAGANTGELFF. The gene calls are TRBV10-3 and TRBJ2-2; 11 nucleotides match TRBD2. The CDR3 has 16 amino acids. Germline V gene sequence: CDR1 ENHRY, CDR2 SYGVKD. V lost 6 bases and J lost 0; bases outside the gene matches: 3.

J is TRBJ2-3 and V is TRBV4-1, with 10 positions matching TRBD2. This CDR3 is 16 amino acids long. V was pared by 3 bases and J by 6 bases, with 9 bases of the junction left unmatched. Germline V gene sequence: CDR1 MGHRA, CDR2 YSYEKL. This CDR3 reads CASSHPLAGDGDTQYF. The CDR3 bases are TGCGCCAGCAGCCATCCTCTAGCGGGAGACGGGGATACGCAGTATTTT.

The CDR3 DNA reads TGTGCCAGCAGTACCAACGGCCTCGAGACCCAGTACTTC. Amino acid sequence: CASSTNGLETQYF. This chain links TRBV6-1 with TRBJ2-5; D is uncertain. CDR3 length equals 13 residues. Trimming removed 5 bases from V and 5 bases from J, with 12 bases in between. Germline CDR1 reads MNHNS; CDR2 reads SASEGT.

The CDR3 sequence is CARNRDNQETQYF. The CDR3 DNA follows: TGTGCCCGGAACCGGGACAACCAAGAGACCCAGTACTTC. This chain uses TRBV2 with TRBJ2-5; perhaps TRBD1 as D (6 bases). V lost 11 bases to trimming and J lost 0 bases, with 13 bases between them. CDR1 is SNHLY, CDR2 FYNNEI, per germline. This CDR3 has 13 amino acids.

The genes are TRBV12-3 or TRBV12-4 and TRBJ2-3; possible D gene TRBD2, 6 bases. The CDR3 is 17 residues long. V gave up 1 base and J gave up 1 base, with 15 bases separating them. Here the CDR3 reads CASSLEGGGWGTDTQYF. The DNA of the CDR3 is TGTGCCAGCAGTTTAGAGGGAGGCGGTTGGGGCACAGATACGCAGTATTTT.

The genes are TRBV27 and TRBJ2-3, with 8 bases identical to TRBD2. V was clipped by 6 bases and J by 0 bases; unmatched bases: 5. The CDR3 extends over 15 amino acids. Germline V gene lookup returns CDR1 MNHEY and CDR2 SMNVEV (reference sequence). In nucleotides, the CDR3 is TGTGCCAGCAGGCTTGGACTAGCCAGCACAGATACGCAGTATTTT. Translating gives CASRLGLASTDTQYF.

The sample holds a few counts of this clonotype. CDR3 sequence reads: CASSQDFSHTDTQYF. The CDR3 bases are TGCGCCAGCAGCCAAGATTTTAGCCACACAGATACGCAGTATTTT. The chain employs TRBV4-3 and TRBJ2-3; D unclear. There are 15 residues in the CDR3. CDR1 and CDR2 from the germline V gene are LGHNA and YSLEER. Trimming cost V 0 bases and J 2 bases, with 9 bases left between them.

The rearrangement links TRBV10-3 to TRBJ2-7; 11 bases fit TRBD2. The CDR3 contains 17 residues. J gave up 3 bases and V 0 bases, and 7 bases lay outside the gene matches. CDR1 and CDR2 from the germline V gene are ENHRY and SYGVKD. For the CDR3, the DNA is TGTGCCATCAGTGAGTCGATCCTTAGCGGGAGGGACTACGAGCAGTACTTC. Its translation is CAISESILSGRDYEQYF.

V is TRBV6-5 and J is TRBJ2-3; no clear D gene. Germline CDR1 is MNHEY and CDR2 is SVGAGI. The CDR3 loop spans 15 amino acids. Trimming took off 2 bases at V and 0 bases at J, with 9 bases between the two ends. The CDR3 loop reads CASSYAGDSTDTQYF. The CDR3 coding sequence is TGTGCCAGCAGTTACGCAGGCGATAGCACAGATACGCAGTATTTT.

This chain uses TRBV7-9 with TRBJ2-1, with a possible D match to TRBD2 (5 bases). CDR3 length equals 14 residues. Trimming pared 2 bases from V and 6 bases from J, leaving 11 bases between. Germline CDR1 reads SEHNR; CDR2 reads FQNEAQ (reference sequence). The CDR3 region is CASSLTTILNEQFF. The DNA of the CDR3 is TGTGCCAGCAGCTTAACGACTATCCTCAATGAGCAGTTCTTC.

In this sample, this clonotype turned up a few times. V usage is TRBV7-6 and J usage is TRBJ2-7; TRBD2 might be the D (7 bases). CDR3 length: 14 residues. V lost 3 bases, J lost 3 bases, and 12 bases lay in between. Per germline, CDR1 SGHVS and CDR2 FNYEAQ. The CDR3 protein is CASSLGGALYEQYF. CDR3 sequence (DNA): TGTGCCAGCAGCTTGGGGGGGGCCCTCTACGAGCAGTACTTC.

The chain has TRBV12-3 or TRBV12-4 and TRBJ2-7; 8 nucleotides align to TRBD1. The CDR3 spans 13 residues. Unmatched junction bases numbered 9, after V lost 8 bases and J lost 6 bases. Written as DNA, the CDR3 is TGTGCCAGCGCCCGAGGACAGGGAATCGAGCAGTACTTC. As protein: CASARGQGIEQYF.

In DNA, the CDR3 is TGTGCCAGCAGTCCCAGACAGGGGGCCAACGGCGAGCAGTACTTC. Translating it yields CASSPRQGANGEQYF. The gene calls are TRBV12-3 or TRBV12-4 and TRBJ2-7, with 10 bases that match TRBD1. This CDR3 contains 15 residues. The V and J ends lost 5 bases and 6 bases, in that order; junction bases with no gene match: 10.

The chain links TRBV5-1 to TRBJ1-1; the match to TRBD1 covers 9 bases. The trim removed 3 bases at V and 0 bases at J, leaving 9 bases unmatched. CDR3 length: 17 amino acids. The germline V gene encodes CDR1 SGHRS and CDR2 YFSETQ. The CDR3 sequence: CASSSDRGSSMNTEAFF. The CDR3 DNA is TGCGCCAGCAGCTCGGACAGGGGCTCCTCCATGAACACTGAAGCTTTCTTT.

CDR3 coding DNA: TGTGCCAGCAGTTACGAGGGGGCGAACATTCAGTACTTC. Translation gives CASSYEGANIQYF. The V gene is TRBV6-5, the J gene TRBJ2-4; 7 bases are a match to TRBD1. Germline loops: CDR1 MNHEY, CDR2 SVGAGI. The CDR3 length is 13 residues. The V segment lost 2 bases and the J segment 7 bases; nucleotides outside the gene matches: 2.

The rearrangement links TRBV7-9 to TRBJ2-5; D is perhaps TRBD1 (5 bases). The germline V gene has CDR1 SEHNR and CDR2 FQNEAQ (reference sequence). The CDR3 runs 14 residues. V lost 5 bases, J lost 5 bases, and 15 bases lay in between. This CDR3 is CASSTTETWETQYF. The CDR3 bases are TGTGCCAGCAGCACGACAGAGACATGGGAGACCCAGTACTTC.